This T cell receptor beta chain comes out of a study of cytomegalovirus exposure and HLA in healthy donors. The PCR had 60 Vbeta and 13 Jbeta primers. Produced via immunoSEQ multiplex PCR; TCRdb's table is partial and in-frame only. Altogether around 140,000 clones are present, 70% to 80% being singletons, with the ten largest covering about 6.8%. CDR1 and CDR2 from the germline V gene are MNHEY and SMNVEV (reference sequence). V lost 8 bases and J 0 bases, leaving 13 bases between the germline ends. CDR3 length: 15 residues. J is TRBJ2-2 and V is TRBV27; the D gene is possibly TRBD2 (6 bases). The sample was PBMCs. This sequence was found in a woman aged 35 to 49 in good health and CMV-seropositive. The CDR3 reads CASPPRGTNTGELFF. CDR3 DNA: TGTGCCAGCCCTCCGCGGGGCACGAACACCGGGGAGCTGTTTTTT.